Listed below are T cell receptor beta chains from one sample, sequenced in a study of blood T cell repertoires in COVID-19. Clones were sequenced by immunoSEQ multiplex PCR, and TCRdb holds only the in-frame ones, with some missing. Here the sample spans 100,000 to 150,000 clones, less than 90% being singletons. Sequenced sample: peripheral blood. The origin of the receptors is a young woman who had recovered from COVID-19. CDR3s include the opening cysteine and the closing phenylalanine or tryptophan. The D gene is left open where the match is weak. A clone size is listed for some rows: how often the clone was seen (once, few, many), or a class if it is expanded.

v_call	clone_size	cdr3_length	j_call	d_call	cdr3_nt	cdr3_aa
TRBV30	.	15	TRBJ1-2	TRBD1	TGTGCCTGGAGTTCCCCGGGGGGACAGGGGTATGGCTACACCTTC	CAWSSPGGQGYGYTF
TRBV14	.	14	TRBJ2-7	TRBD1	TGTGCCAGCAGCGTTCCGGGACAGGGCTACGAGCAGTACTTC	CASSVPGQGYEQYF
TRBV10-3	.	14	TRBJ2-3	.	TGTGCCATCAGTGCCGGGAGTTTCACAGATACGCAGTATTTT	CAISAGSFTDTQYF
TRBV9	.	15	TRBJ2-1	.	TGTGCCAGCAGCGTCGGACTCCCCCCCTACAATGAGCAGTTCTTC	CASSVGLPPYNEQFF
TRBV7-6	.	18	TRBJ2-7	.	TGTGCCAGCAGCTACCCGCCTAGGGTAGGAGGGGGCGGGTACGAGCAGTACTTC	CASSYPPRVGGGGYEQYF
TRBV11-2	.	14	TRBJ2-5	.	TGTGCCAGCAGCTTAGCCCTCGGACAGCCCACGCAGTACTTC	CASSLALGQPTQYF
TRBV27	.	16	TRBJ2-1	.	TGTGCCAGCAGTTTATCTGTGGGACAATCCTACAATGAGCAGTTCTTC	CASSLSVGQSYNEQFF
TRBV10-3	.	18	TRBJ2-5	TRBD2	TGTGCCATCAGTGAGTCGACTCCCCTAGCGGGTTTCCAAGAGACCCAGTACTTC	CAISESTPLAGFQETQYF
TRBV5-1	.	13	TRBJ1-4	.	TGCGCCAGCAGCTTGAGACATGGCGAAAAACTGTTTTTT	CASSLRHGEKLFF
TRBV7-9	.	14	TRBJ2-7	.	TGTGCCAGCAGCTTTACCGACGGGTCCTACGAGCAGTACTTC	CASSFTDGSYEQYF
TRBV19	.	15	TRBJ2-1	TRBD1	TGTGCCAGTAATAGTGAGGGGACAGGGGTTGATGAGCAGTTCTTC	CASNSEGTGVDEQFF
TRBV7-9	once	15	TRBJ1-2	.	TGTGCCAGCAGCCCAGGACAGATAAAGCCCTATGGCTACACCTTC	CASSPGQIKPYGYTF
TRBV5-4	.	16	TRBJ1-6	TRBD1	TGTGCCAGCAGCTTGGATCGAGGACAGGGGGCATCACCCCTCCACTTT	CASSLDRGQGASPLHF
TRBV19	.	18	TRBJ2-1	TRBD1	TGTGCCAGTAGTCCCCGGGGACAGGGGCCAGCTTTTGATTCTCTGCAGTTCTTC	CASSPRGQGPAFDSLQFF
TRBV19	.	15	TRBJ1-2	.	TGTGCCAGTAGTACCACAGGGCTGGCTAACTATGGCTACACCTTC	CASSTTGLANYGYTF
TRBV11-2	.	19	TRBJ2-5	TRBD2	TGTGCCAGCAGCCGGACCGGGCAACTAGCGGGAGGACCAAAAGAGACCCAGTACTTC	CASSRTGQLAGGPKETQYF
TRBV27	.	17	TRBJ2-2	.	TGTGCCAGCAGTTTATTGTCACAAGGAGGCAGTTCCGGGGAGCTGTTTTTT	CASSLLSQGGSSGELFF
TRBV7-2	.	14	TRBJ1-4	.	TGTGCCAGCAGCCGTGGACAGCTTAATGAAAAACTGTTTTTT	CASSRGQLNEKLFF
TRBV2	.	13	TRBJ1-1	TRBD1	TGTGCCAGTGGAGGGGGCGCGTACACTGAAGCTTTCTTT	CASGGGAYTEAFF
TRBV6-6	few	15	TRBJ1-5	.	TGTGCCAGCAGTTACTCGAGAGGAAACAATCAGCCCCAGCATTTT	CASSYSRGNNQPQHF
TRBV9	.	12	TRBJ1-2	.	TGTGCCAGCAGCGTACCACTTTCGGGCTACACCTTC	CASSVPLSGYTF
TRBV11-1	.	15	TRBJ2-7	TRBD2	TGTGCCAGCAGCTTAGAATCGGGAGGTACCTACGAGCAGTACTTC	CASSLESGGTYEQYF
TRBV7-9	.	13	TRBJ1-1	.	TGTGCCAGCAGCCCCCCAGAGAACACTGAAGCTTTCTTT	CASSPPENTEAFF
TRBV2	.	15	TRBJ2-3	.	TGTGCCAGCAGTGACGGGACTCAACCGCCAGATACGCAGTATTTT	CASSDGTQPPDTQYF
TRBV5-1	.	10	TRBJ1-2	.	TGCGCCAGCAGATCCAGGAACTACACCTTC	CASRSRNYTF
TRBV30	.	12	TRBJ1-5	.	TGTGCCTGGAGTGTATCGGGTCCGGCCCAGCATTTT	CAWSVSGPAQHF
TRBV19	.	18	TRBJ2-6	TRBD1	TGTGCCAGTAGTATTGCCGACAGGGTTCCCCTTCGGGCCAACGTCCTGACTTTC	CASSIADRVPLRANVLTF
TRBV27	.	13	TRBJ1-2	.	TGTGCCAGCAGCTTACCCTCAGGCTATGGCTACACCTTC	CASSLPSGYGYTF
TRBV15	.	16	TRBJ2-2	TRBD2	TGTGCCACCAGCAGAGGCCTAGCGGGAGGGACCGGGGAGCTGTTTTTT	CATSRGLAGGTGELFF
TRBV6-1	.	16	TRBJ2-1	.	TGTGCCAGCAGTGAAGATCCGGGGTACAGTTACAATGAGCAGTTCTTC	CASSEDPGYSYNEQFF
TRBV10-3	.	18	TRBJ1-5	TRBD1	TGTGCCATCAGCGACAGGGGGCTGCAACAGCAGGGCAATCAGCCCCAGCATTTT	CAISDRGLQQQGNQPQHF
TRBV18	.	15	TRBJ2-7	TRBD1	TGTGCCAGCTCACAGGACAGGGGGGGTTTGGCCGAGCAGTACTTC	CASSQDRGGLAEQYF
TRBV2	.	15	TRBJ2-7	.	TGTGCCAGCAGTAACAGCCAGGGGTTGGCCTACGAGCAGTACTTC	CASSNSQGLAYEQYF
TRBV9	.	16	TRBJ2-3	TRBD2	TGTGCCAGCAGCCCGAGACTAGCGGGGGGCACAGATACGCAGTATTTT	CASSPRLAGGTDTQYF
TRBV12-3/TRBV12-4	few	12	TRBJ1-2	TRBD1	TGTGCCAGCAGTCACAGGGGGCGGGGCTACACCTTC	CASSHRGRGYTF
TRBV28	few	15	TRBJ2-7	TRBD1	TGTGCCAGCAGTTTAGCTCGACAGGGTTCCTACGAGCAGTACTTC	CASSLARQGSYEQYF
TRBV5-6	.	16	TRBJ2-3	TRBD2	TGTGCCAGCAGCTCGGGACTAGCGGGAGCAGCAGATACGCAGTATTTT	CASSSGLAGAADTQYF
TRBV11-2	.	16	TRBJ2-6	.	TGTGCCAGCAGCCGGGACACGTATTCTGGGGCCAACGTCCTGACTTTC	CASSRDTYSGANVLTF
TRBV11-3	.	16	TRBJ2-4	TRBD2	TGTGCCAGCAGCTTAGCTAGCGGGGGGGAAGGGAACATTCAGTACTTC	CASSLASGGEGNIQYF
TRBV10-1	.	15	TRBJ2-1	.	TGCGCCAGCATTTCGACGGGAGTGAAATACAATGAGCAGTTCTTC	CASISTGVKYNEQFF
TRBV5-1	.	14	TRBJ2-5	TRBD1	TGCGCCAGCAGCCCGGACAGGACTGGAGAGACCCAGTACTTC	CASSPDRTGETQYF
TRBV6-5	.	13	TRBJ2-1	.	TGTGCCAGCAGTCACAGGGTTCGGAATGAGCAGTTCTTC	CASSHRVRNEQFF
TRBV3-1/TRBV3-2	.	14	TRBJ1-4	TRBD1	TGTGCCAGCAGCCAGGGACAGTGGGATGAAAAACTGTTTTTT	CASSQGQWDEKLFF
TRBV9	.	13	TRBJ2-1	.	TGTGCCAGCAGCGTAGGGAGGGGAGATGAGCAGTTCTTC	CASSVGRGDEQFF
TRBV6-1	.	16	TRBJ2-1	TRBD2	TGTGCCAGCAGTGAAGCGGGGTCTAGCGGTTACAATGAGCAGTTCTTC	CASSEAGSSGYNEQFF
TRBV7-6	few	15	TRBJ2-5	TRBD2	TGTGCCAGCAGCTTACCAGGACTAGAATCCGAGACCCAGTACTTC	CASSLPGLESETQYF
TRBV7-8	.	14	TRBJ2-5	TRBD2	TGTGCCAGCAGCTTGGGACTACCTAAAGAGACCCAGTACTTC	CASSLGLPKETQYF
TRBV7-6	.	15	TRBJ2-5	.	TGTGCCAGCAGCTTAACCAGACAGGTCCACGAGACCCAGTACTTC	CASSLTRQVHETQYF
TRBV15	.	14	TRBJ1-1	.	TGTGCCACCAGCAGCTCGATACAGGGAGTTGAAGCTTTCTTT	CATSSSIQGVEAFF
TRBV4-2	.	18	TRBJ1-5	.	TGTGCCAGCAGCCTGCGTGTTCCGCTTCTCGGGGGGTATCAGCCCCAGCATTTT	CASSLRVPLLGGYQPQHF
TRBV11-1	.	14	TRBJ1-1	.	TGTGCCAGCAGCCCCAATGGGCCGAACACTGAAGCTTTCTTT	CASSPNGPNTEAFF
TRBV12-3/TRBV12-4	.	13	TRBJ2-5	.	TGTGCCAGCAGTTTACTCAGACAAGAGACCCAGTACTTC	CASSLLRQETQYF
TRBV18	.	15	TRBJ1-1	TRBD1	TGTGCCAGCTCCCGGGACAGGGGGCTCTTTGGCGAAGCTTTCTTT	CASSRDRGLFGEAFF
TRBV6-5	.	15	TRBJ1-6	TRBD1	TGTGCCAGCAGCCCCGACAGGGTAGGCAATTCACCCCTCCACTTT	CASSPDRVGNSPLHF
TRBV9	.	17	TRBJ2-2	TRBD1	TGTGCCAGCAGCGTAGCCTCCGGGACAGGGAACTCCGGGGAGCTGTTTTTT	CASSVASGTGNSGELFF
TRBV7-8	once	12	TRBJ1-1	.	TGTGCCAGCAGCGCTCAGTACACTGAAGCTTTCTTT	CASSAQYTEAFF
TRBV19	once	13	TRBJ2-6	.	TGTGCCAGTAGTATGGGATCAGGGGACGTCCTGACTTTC	CASSMGSGDVLTF
TRBV4-2	.	14	TRBJ1-2	TRBD1	TGTGCCAGCAGCCAAGAGACAGGGAATGGCGGCTACACCTTC	CASSQETGNGGYTF
TRBV5-6	.	14	TRBJ1-2	TRBD1	TGTGCCAGCAGCTTTGGACAGGTTAACTATGGCTACACCTTC	CASSFGQVNYGYTF
TRBV5-6	once	17	TRBJ2-3	TRBD2	TGTGCCAGCAGCTTGGCGGTTGTCGGGAGGAGGACAGATACGCAGTATTTT	CASSLAVVGRRTDTQYF